What follows is one T cell receptor beta chain and its context. Its cognate antigen is unknown. This entry belongs to a study of OX40 agonist ivuxolimab in advanced cancers. Study observations and caveats: The expanded peripheral T cells' antigen specificity was not determined.

Data came from immunoSEQ multiplex PCR; TCRdb stores just in-frame clones and leaves some out. The data show about 45,000 clones, around nine tenths seen once. Source: CD4+ or CD8+ T cells sorted from blood, taken in a trial of the OX40 agonist ivuxolimab. This receptor was obtained from an adult with an advanced solid tumor such as melanoma, head and neck, liver or kidney cancer.

The CDR3 spells CSVRPRGELFF. The CDR3 nucleotides are TGCAGTGTCAGGCCAAGGGGGGAGCTGTTTTTT. The chain links TRBV20-1 to TRBJ2-2; D is unclear. The ends were cut back, 7 bases at V and 8 bases at J, with 11 bases in the middle. The CDR3 runs to 11 residues. Per germline, CDR1 DFQATT and CDR2 SNEGSKA (reference sequence).